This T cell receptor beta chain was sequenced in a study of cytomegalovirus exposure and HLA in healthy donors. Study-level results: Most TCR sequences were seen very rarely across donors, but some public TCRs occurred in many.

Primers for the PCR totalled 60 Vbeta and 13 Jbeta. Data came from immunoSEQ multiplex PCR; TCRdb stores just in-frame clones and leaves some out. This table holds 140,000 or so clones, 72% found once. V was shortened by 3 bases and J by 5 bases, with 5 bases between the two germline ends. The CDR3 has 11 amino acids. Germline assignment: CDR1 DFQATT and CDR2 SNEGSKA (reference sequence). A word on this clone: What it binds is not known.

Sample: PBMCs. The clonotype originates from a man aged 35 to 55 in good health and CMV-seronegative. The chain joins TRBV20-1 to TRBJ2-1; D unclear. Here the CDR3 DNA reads TGCAGTGCTAGTCGAGACAATGAGCAGTTCTTC. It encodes CSASRDNEQFF.